Following are 18 T cell receptor beta chains from one sample sequenced in a study of blood T cell repertoires in COVID-19. Assay: immunoSEQ multiplex PCR; the TCRdb copy retains only in-frame clones and omits some. Here the sample spans approximately 100,000 clones, around 84% being singletons. The sample was peripheral blood. These receptors originate from a man aged 55 to 70 with acute or convalescent COVID-19.

This chain joins TRBV6-5 and TRBJ2-7, with a possible D match to TRBD2 (6 bases). Looked up from germline, CDR1 is MNHEY and CDR2 is SVGAGI. Trimming removed 7 bases from V and 4 bases from J, with 17 bases in between. There are 14 residues in the CDR3. For the CDR3, the DNA is TGTGCCAGCATGGGAGCGGGCCCTAAATACGAGCAGTACGTC. Protein sequence: CASMGAGPKYEQYV.

CDR3 loop: CASYRGPGANVLTF. The CDR3 DNA reads as TGTGCCAGTTACAGGGGGCCTGGGGCCAACGTCCTGACTTTC. The rearrangement uses TRBV19 and TRBJ2-6; the match to TRBD1 covers 9 bases. J gave up 2 bases and V 8 bases, and 1 base lay outside the gene matches. Per germline, CDR1 LNHDA and CDR2 SQIVND (reference sequence). This CDR3 has 14 residues.

This rearrangement joins TRBV11-2 to TRBJ1-4; 7 nucleotides agree with TRBD1. After removal of 5 bases from V and 6 bases from J, the junction contained 9 bases not matched to a gene. In germline, CDR1 is SGHAT, CDR2 FQNNGV. The CDR3 runs to 15 residues. CDR3 nucleotide sequence: TGTGCCAGCAGCCATTCCGGGACAGCCGATGAAAAACTGTTTTTT. As protein: CASSHSGTADEKLFF.

The genes are TRBV5-1 and TRBJ1-1; the match to TRBD1 covers 10 bases. J lost 0 bases, V lost 0 bases, and 2 bases had no gene match. The CDR3 length is 16 residues. Germline loops: CDR1 SGHRS, CDR2 YFSETQ. The CDR3 DNA reads TGCGCCAGCAGCTTGGGGGACAGGGGCATGAACACTGAAGCTTTCTTT. This gives the protein CASSLGDRGMNTEAFF.

V and J are TRBV19 and TRBJ2-5, with D perhaps TRBD2 (5 bases). The germline gives CDR1 LNHDA, CDR2 SQIVND (reference sequence). The CDR3 runs to 16 residues. Trimming took off 7 bases at V and 1 base at J, with 19 bases between the two ends. In nucleotides, the CDR3 is TGTGCCAGTAACTCGGTGAGGGATCGGGGCCAAGAGACCCAGTACTTC. Amino acid sequence: CASNSVRDRGQETQYF. The entire variable domain, with the rest obtained from reference TRBV19 and TRBJ2-5, is as follows: DGGITQSPKYLFRKEGQNVTLSCEQNLNHDAMYWYRQDPGQGLRLIYYSQIVNDFQKGDIAEGYSVSREKKESFPLTVTSAQKNPTAFYLCASNSVRDRGQETQYFGPGTRLLVL.

The chain recombines TRBV11-2 with TRBJ2-7, with TRBD2 identical over 8 bases. This CDR3 contains 14 residues. V shed 7 bases, J shed 1 base, and the junction held 6 bases outside the gene matches. The germline V gene has CDR1 SGHAT and CDR2 FQNNGV. CDR3 residues: CASNPSGPSYEQYF. CDR3 DNA: TGTGCCAGCAACCCTAGCGGGCCATCCTACGAGCAGTACTTC.

There are many counts of this clone. The V call is TRBV28, the J call TRBJ1-1; perhaps TRBD1 as D (6 bases). This CDR3 comprises 14 residues. Germline V gene data show CDR1 as MDHEN and CDR2 as SYDVKM. V dropped 6 bases and J dropped 2 bases, with 13 bases sitting between them. The CDR3 DNA reads as TGTGCCAGCAGGGACGACAGGTTAAACACTGAAGCTTTCTTT. It codes for CASRDDRLNTEAFF.

This clone was picked up one time. The V call is TRBV11-3, the J call TRBJ2-5; D is possibly TRBD2 (6 bases). The CDR3 is 14 amino acids. Trimming stripped 3 bases from V and 1 base from J, with 9 bases between. The germline gives CDR1 SGHNT, CDR2 YENEEA. The CDR3 loop reads CASSFRGTQETQYF. The CDR3 DNA reads TGTGCCAGCAGCTTCCGCGGGACCCAAGAGACCCAGTACTTC.

This chain joins TRBV5-6 and TRBJ2-5, with 9 bases that match TRBD1. CDR1 SGHDT and CDR2 YYEEEE come from the germline V gene. J lost 3 bases, V lost 4 bases, and 1 base had no gene match. This CDR3 spans 13 amino acids. The CDR3: CASSRDREETQYF. DNA of the CDR3: TGTGCCAGCAGCCGGGACAGGGAAGAGACCCAGTACTTC.

The rearrangement joins TRBV6-5 to TRBJ2-1, with TRBD1 identical over 8 bases. The CDR3 totals 14 residues. The V gene's germline CDR1 is MNHEY and CDR2 SVGAGI. The junction had 5 bases not matched to a gene; V was cut back by 5 bases and J by 5 bases. CDR3 sequence (DNA): TGTGCCAGCAGTACCTCGGGACAGGACAATGAGCAGTTCTTC. Residues: CASSTSGQDNEQFF.

The rearrangement joins TRBV7-8 to TRBJ2-3; 7 positions match TRBD1. This CDR3 is 13 amino acids long. The germline V gene has CDR1 SGHVS and CDR2 FQNEAQ. Unmatched junction bases numbered 4, after V lost 4 bases and J lost 6 bases. The CDR3 DNA reads TGTGCCAGCAGCTCCACGGACAGGGATACGCAGTATTTT. Encoded protein: CASSSTDRDTQYF.

V is TRBV5-4 and J is TRBJ1-3; D is possibly TRBD1 (6 bases). The V end lost 4 bases, the J end lost 0 bases, and 17 bases lay between the germline ends. Per germline, CDR1 SGHNT and CDR2 YYREEE (reference sequence). The CDR3 is 17 residues long. CDR3 DNA: TGTGCCAGCAGCCCCGGGGGGCCGAGGAGCTCTGGAAACACCATATATTTT. It encodes CASSPGGPRSSGNTIYF.

This sequence joins TRBV30 and TRBJ1-5, with TRBD1 matching over 7 bases. Germline CDR1 and CDR2: GTSNPN and SVGIG (reference sequence). V lost 3 bases, J lost 4 bases, and 12 bases stayed unmatched. The CDR3 totals 16 residues. Here the CDR3 reads CAWSEIDRVGNQPQHF. The CDR3 nucleotides are TGTGCCTGGAGCGAGATCGACAGGGTAGGGAATCAGCCCCAGCATTTT.

This rearrangement joins TRBV4-3 to TRBJ1-6; the D gene is possibly TRBD1 (6 bases). The V gene lost 0 bases and the J gene lost 0 bases, with 12 bases spanning the gap. Germline values: CDR1 LGHNA, CDR2 YSLEER. The CDR3 is 18 residues long. CDR3 region: CASSQDRTVDSYNSPLHF. The CDR3, as DNA: TGCGCCAGCAGCCAAGATAGGACAGTCGACTCCTATAATTCACCCCTCCACTTT.

The table lists this clone with a few counts. The chain links TRBV2 to TRBJ2-1, with 9 bases lining up with TRBD1. The V segment lost 10 bases and the J segment 7 bases; nucleotides outside the gene matches: 11. Germline V gene data show CDR1 as SNHLY and CDR2 as FYNNEI. The CDR3 runs to 14 residues. The DNA for the CDR3 is TGTGCCACCTTGACAGGGGGTTTGGGTAATGAGCAGTTCTTC. Protein: CATLTGGLGNEQFF.

The chain uses TRBV18 and TRBJ2-7; 9 bases are a match to TRBD1. The CDR3 is 13 amino acids. Germline lookup yields CDR1 KGHSH and CDR2 LQKENI. V shed 2 bases and J 6 bases; nucleotides not matched to a gene: 2. CDR3 residues: CASSPGTGREQYF. DNA of the CDR3: TGTGCCAGCTCACCAGGGACAGGGCGCGAGCAGTACTTC.

CDR3 bases: TGTGCCAGCGAGGAACGCCTACAAGAGACCCAGTACTTC. Translated: CASEERLQETQYF. The chain combines TRBV7-2 with TRBJ2-5; D remains unclear. The length of the CDR3 is 13 residues. The V gene's germline CDR1 is SGHTA and CDR2 FQGNSA. V lost 8 bases to trimming and J lost 2 bases, with 12 bases between them.

This clone was counted a single time. In DNA, the CDR3 is TGCAGCGTTGAAAACGGGAGGGCCGGAGAGACCCAGTACTTC. As protein: CSVENGRAGETQYF. The chain has TRBV29-1 and TRBJ2-5; 8 nucleotides align to TRBD2. After removal of 2 bases from V and 4 bases from J, the junction contained 6 bases not matched to a gene. Germline CDR1 and CDR2: SQVTM and ANQGSEA. This CDR3 has 14 residues.